The TCR beta chain under discussion was sequenced for a study of T cell repertoires in cytomegalovirus infection. The overall study: Recently identified HLA-C-restricted and well-studied HLA-B-restricted CMV epitopes were used. Signatures in public TCR beta sequences pointed to both CMV infection and matching HLA type.

V lost 1 base to trimming and J lost 8 bases, with 12 bases between them. Per germline, CDR1 SGHTA and CDR2 FQGTGA. The CDR3 runs 14 residues. One entry per CDR3 protein results from TCRdb running MiXCR on the reads. This sample has roughly 920,000 distinct CDR3 sequences, with roughly 31% found just once. Study-level findings and limits: Of the TCR beta families, the public ones yielded a cumulative frequency that identified carriers of CMV plus the relevant HLA.

With regard to this clonotype: Its specificity is unknown. Being one base from a much bigger clone, this may be a read error. The conserved final phenylalanine or tryptophan is absent from the CDR3, which likely points to a read error.

The gene calls are TRBV7-3 and TRBJ2-1; D possibly uses TRBD1 or TRBD2 (5 bases each). This specimen consisted of cultured CD8+ T cells from PBMCs, obtained from culture after CMV antigen stimulation. The origin of this receptor is a human donor in good health (CMV status not recorded). Some clones in this sample may be carry-over from other donors' samples. The CDR3 is CASSLMDLGDEQFS. The CDR3 DNA follows: TGTGCCAGCAGCTTAATGGACTTAGGGGATGAGCAGTTCTCC.